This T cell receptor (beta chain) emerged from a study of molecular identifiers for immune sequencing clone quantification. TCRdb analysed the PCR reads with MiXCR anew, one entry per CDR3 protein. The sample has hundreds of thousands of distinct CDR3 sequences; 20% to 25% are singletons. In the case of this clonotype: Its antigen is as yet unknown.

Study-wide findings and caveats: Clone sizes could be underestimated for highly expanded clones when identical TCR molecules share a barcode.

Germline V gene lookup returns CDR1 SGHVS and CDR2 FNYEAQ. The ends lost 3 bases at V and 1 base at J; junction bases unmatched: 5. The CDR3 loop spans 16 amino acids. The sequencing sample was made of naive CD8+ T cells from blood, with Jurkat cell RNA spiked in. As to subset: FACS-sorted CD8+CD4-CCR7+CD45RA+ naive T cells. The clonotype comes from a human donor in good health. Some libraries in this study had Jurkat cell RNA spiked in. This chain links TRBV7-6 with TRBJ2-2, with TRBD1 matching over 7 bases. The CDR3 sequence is CASSFNDRVNTGELFF. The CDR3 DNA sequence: TGTGCCAGCAGCTTCAACGACAGGGTGAACACCGGGGAGCTGTTTTTT.